A selection of T cell receptor beta chains follows, all from one sample in a study of cytomegalovirus exposure and HLA in healthy donors. The protocol was immunoSEQ multiplex PCR, while the TCRdb copy is restricted to in-frame clones and leaves out a portion. The sample records over 70,000 clones, roughly 63% being singletons. Sequenced sample: PBMCs. These receptors were obtained from a woman aged 50 to 60 in good health and CMV-seropositive. Both conserved end residues are part of each CDR3. A D gene is named only where the DNA matches it firmly. Not every row has a clone size; where given, it reads once, few, many or a size class.

J gene: TRBJ2-7
V gene: TRBV5-4
clone size: .
D gene: TRBD1
CDR3 protein: CASSGTGVGYEQYF
CDR3 DNA: TGTGCCAGCAGCGGGACAGGGGTTGGCTACGAGCAGTACTTC

J gene: TRBJ2-5
V gene: TRBV5-6
clone size: .
D gene: TRBD1
CDR3 protein: CASSRDRGQVETQYF
CDR3 DNA: TGTGCCAGCAGCCGGGACAGGGGGCAGGTCGAGACCCAGTACTTC

J gene: TRBJ2-2
V gene: TRBV18
clone size: once
D gene: .
CDR3 protein: CASSPIYGQTGELFF
CDR3 DNA: TGTGCCAGCTCACCAATTTACGGACAGACCGGGGAGCTGTTTTTT

J gene: TRBJ1-5
V gene: TRBV5-1
clone size: few
D gene: .
CDR3 protein: CASSLSSRGVAGNQPQHF
CDR3 DNA: TGCGCCAGCAGCTTATCATCCAGGGGTGTCGCGGGCAATCAGCCCCAGCATTTT

J gene: TRBJ2-7
V gene: TRBV6-5
clone size: .
D gene: TRBD1
CDR3 protein: CASSVEQGRYEQYF
CDR3 DNA: TGTGCCAGCAGTGTAGAACAGGGGCGGTACGAGCAGTACTTC

J gene: TRBJ1-3
V gene: TRBV29-1
clone size: few
D gene: TRBD1
CDR3 protein: CSVETSGTGSNTIYF
CDR3 DNA: TGCAGCGTTGAGACGTCCGGGACAGGGTCGAACACCATATATTTT

J gene: TRBJ2-7
V gene: TRBV18
clone size: .
D gene: TRBD1
CDR3 protein: CASSPGQATYEQYF
CDR3 DNA: TGTGCCAGCTCACCAGGACAGGCGACTTACGAGCAGTACTTC

J gene: TRBJ2-1
V gene: TRBV5-1
clone size: .
D gene: TRBD1
CDR3 protein: CASSYPTGGFYNEQFF
CDR3 DNA: TGCGCCAGCAGCTACCCGACAGGGGGTTTCTACAATGAGCAGTTCTTC

J gene: TRBJ2-2
V gene: TRBV10-2
clone size: .
D gene: TRBD2
CDR3 protein: CASSDIGGYTGELFF
CDR3 DNA: TGCGCCAGCAGTGACATCGGGGGGTACACCGGGGAGCTGTTTTTT

J gene: TRBJ2-3
V gene: TRBV6-5
clone size: .
D gene: .
CDR3 protein: CASRRDPSDTQYF
CDR3 DNA: TGTGCCAGCAGGAGGGATCCCTCGGATACGCAGTATTTT

J gene: TRBJ1-1
V gene: TRBV18
clone size: .
D gene: .
CDR3 protein: CASSSTENMNTEAFF
CDR3 DNA: TGTGCCAGCTCCTCGACAGAGAATATGAACACTGAAGCTTTCTTT

J gene: TRBJ2-3
V gene: TRBV2
clone size: .
D gene: TRBD2
CDR3 protein: CASSVAAGGSTDTQYF
CDR3 DNA: TGTGCCAGCAGCGTGGCTGCGGGGGGAAGCACAGATACGCAGTATTTT